A single sample is the source of the 6 T cell receptor beta chains below, sequenced in a study of T cells after yellow fever vaccination. TCRdb reanalysed the 5' RACE reads using MiXCR and keeps one entry per CDR3 protein. The table has about 510,000 distinct CDR3 sequences, about a fifth seen once. The sample here was PBMCs, taken less than 25 days after the first yellow fever vaccination. The receptors come from a man between 18 and 35 years old who received the YFV17D yellow fever vaccine.

The rearrangement links TRBV6-2 or TRBV6-3 to TRBJ2-7; D perhaps matches TRBD2 (6 bases). V dropped 0 bases and J dropped 3 bases, with 15 bases sitting between them. The germline gives CDR1 MNHEY, CDR2 SVGEGT. The CDR3 has 16 residues. CDR3 nucleotides: TGTGCCAGCAGTTACTCCCGGACTATTGGGAACTACGAGCAGTACGTC. Its protein is CASSYSRTIGNYEQYV.

This clonotype was seen a handful of times. The J gene is TRBJ1-1, the V gene TRBV2; the D gene is possibly TRBD1 (5 bases). The CDR3 sequence is 15 residues long. Between the trimmed V and J ends, which lost 5 bases and 0 bases, there was a span of 13 bases. Per the germline V gene, CDR1 is SNHLY and CDR2 is FYNNEI. The CDR3 sequence: CASSPPDSLNTEAFF. CDR3 coding DNA: TGTGCCAGCAGTCCCCCCGACAGCCTGAACACTGAAGCTTTCTTT.

The chain joins TRBV27 to TRBJ2-3, with 8 positions matching TRBD2. Trimming removed 7 bases from V and 4 bases from J; junction bases left unmatched: 10. The CDR3 extends over 15 amino acids. Per the germline V gene, CDR1 is MNHEY and CDR2 is SMNVEV (reference sequence). CDR3 DNA: TGTGCCAGCACCTTCCTCCGGGGGGGCCCAGATACGCAGTATTTT. Translating it yields CASTFLRGGPDTQYF.

This clonotype was observed a few times. The chain joins TRBV12-3 or TRBV12-4 to TRBJ2-1; no reliable D call. This CDR3 is 14 amino acids long. V was pared by 3 bases and J by 3 bases, with 9 bases between. The CDR3 DNA sequence: TGTGCCAGCAGTTTTACGGTTAGCTACAATGAGCAGTTCTTC. Its translation: CASSFTVSYNEQFF.

The V gene is TRBV9, the J gene TRBJ1-4, with D possibly being TRBD1 (6 bases). V was shortened by 1 base and J by 7 bases, with 14 bases between the two germline ends. Germline V gene sequence: CDR1 SGDLS, CDR2 YYNGEE. This CDR3 is 15 amino acids long. Written as DNA, the CDR3 is TGTGCCAGCAGCGTATATGGGACAAGCGGTGAAAAACTGTTTTTT. This encodes CASSVYGTSGEKLFF.

This clonotype has only a few counts. The chain recombines TRBV20-1 with TRBJ2-5; tentative D call: TRBD2 (6 bases). Trimming removed 1 base at V and 4 bases at J, with 7 bases between. Germline CDR1 DFQATT, CDR2 SNEGSKA (reference sequence). The CDR3 is 12 amino acids. CDR3 sequence reads: CSARGSGETQYF. The CDR3 DNA is TGCAGTGCTAGAGGTAGCGGAGAGACCCAGTACTTC.